Listed here are 16 T cell receptor beta chains from one sample, sequenced in a study of T-cell reconstitution after alpha-beta-depleted transplantation in children. The authors prepared the TCRbeta library with unique molecular identifiers. TCRdb ran MiXCR on the PCR reads and lists one entry per CDR3 protein. Of tens of thousands of distinct CDR3 sequences listed, about 11% are singletons. The source was PBMCs from the stem cell graft donor, collected from the stem cell graft. These receptors were obtained from a human donor who donated a stem cell graft to a child with chronic granulomatous disease.

This clonotype has ten or more counts. The chain combines TRBV5-1 with TRBJ2-1, with TRBD2 identical over 9 bases. Germline trimming cut 0 bases from V and 7 bases from J; bases unmatched to any gene: 8. CDR1 is SGHRS, CDR2 YFSETQ, per germline. This CDR3 contains 16 residues. The CDR3 DNA reads TGCGCCAGCAGCTTGGCCTTAGCGGGAGCCCTGAATGAGCAGTTCTTC. This sequence encodes CASSLALAGALNEQFF.

This clonotype appeared many times. V gene TRBV5-1 combines with J gene TRBJ1-1; the D is unclear. V shed 0 bases and J shed 1 base, with 10 bases lying between them. CDR3 length: 15 amino acids. Germline V gives CDR1 SGHRS, CDR2 YFSETQ. CDR3 nucleotide sequence: TGCGCCAGCAGCTTGGCCGTGGGTCCGAACACTGAAGCTTTCTTT. Amino acid sequence: CASSLAVGPNTEAFF.

There are many counts of this clonotype. V gene TRBV7-3 combines with J gene TRBJ1-2; D is unresolved. This CDR3 region has 13 residues. Germline V gene sequence: CDR1 SGHTA, CDR2 FQGTGA. Trimming removed 0 bases at V and 4 bases at J, with 6 bases between. The CDR3 coding sequence is TGTGCCAGCAGCTTAACGCTTGGCTATGGCTACACCTTC. This encodes CASSLTLGYGYTF. Based on the CDR3 plus reference TRBV7-3 and TRBJ1-2, the full variable domain is GAGVSQTPSNKVTEKGKYVELRCDPISGHTALYWYRQSLGQGPEFLIYFQGTGAADDSGLPNDRFFAVRPEGSVSTLKIQRTERGDSAVYLCASSLTLGYGYTFGSGTRLTVV.

This clonotype occurred many times. The rearrangement links TRBV11-3 to TRBJ2-5; TRBD2 is a possible D gene (6 bases). Germline CDR1 reads SGHNT; CDR2 reads YENEEA. There are 14 residues in the CDR3. Trimming pared 1 base from V and 4 bases from J, leaving 10 bases between. The CDR3 nucleotides are TGTGCCAGCAGCTTAGTTGCTAGCGCAGAGACCCAGTACTTC. This sequence encodes CASSLVASAETQYF. Drawing the rest from reference TRBV11-3 and TRBJ2-5, the complete variable domain is EAGVVQSPRYKIIEKKQPVAFWCNPISGHNTLYWYLQNLGQGPELLIRYENEEAVDDSQLPKDRFSAERLKGVDSTLKIQPAELGDSAVYLCASSLVASAETQYFGPGTRLLVL.

This clonotype was counted ten times or more. The CDR3 DNA sequence: TGTGCCAGCAGTATGGGACTGCCTAACTATGGCTACACCTTC. This encodes CASSMGLPNYGYTF. The rearrangement uses TRBV12-3 or TRBV12-4 and TRBJ1-2, with D maybe TRBD1 (5 bases). The ends were cut back, 5 bases at V and 0 bases at J, with 10 bases in the middle. This CDR3 region has 14 residues.

This clonotype was observed many times. This chain links TRBV11-2 with TRBJ1-5; tentative D call: TRBD1 (5 bases). The CDR3 is 12 amino acids. V was shortened by 5 bases and J by 7 bases, with 9 bases between the two germline ends. The germline V gene encodes CDR1 SGHAT and CDR2 FQNNGV. This CDR3 is CASSLTGQPQHF. As DNA, the CDR3 is TGTGCCAGCAGCCTAACAGGCCAGCCCCAGCATTTT.

In this sample, this clonotype turned up a few times. J is TRBJ2-1 and V is TRBV7-8; D gene ambiguous. Trimming took off 3 bases at V and 9 bases at J, with 9 bases between the two ends. The CDR3 totals 12 residues. The germline V gene has CDR1 SGHVS and CDR2 FQNEAQ. CDR3 DNA: TGTGCCAGCAGCTTTCAGAGCATTGAGCAGTTCTTC. This gives the protein CASSFQSIEQFF.

The table lists this clonotype with many counts. The genes are TRBV29-1 and TRBJ2-1; 9 positions agree with TRBD2. The CDR3 consists of 13 residues. Per the germline V gene, CDR1 is SQVTM and CDR2 is ANQGSEA. V lost 1 base to trimming and J lost 12 bases; unmatched junction nucleotides: 7. Here the CDR3 reads CSVEVLAGRTQFF. CDR3 nucleotides: TGCAGCGTTGAAGTCCTAGCGGGAAGGACGCAGTTCTTC.

This clonotype was detected ten times or more. The rearrangement uses TRBV29-1 and TRBJ2-1; 8 bases agree with TRBD2. This CDR3 is built from 15 residues. J lost 0 bases, V lost 6 bases, and 7 bases had no gene match. CDR1 and CDR2 from the germline V gene are SQVTM and ANQGSEA. The CDR3 bases are TGCAGCGTAACTAGCGGAAACACCTCCTACAATGAGCAGTTCTTC. Amino acids: CSVTSGNTSYNEQFF.

This clonotype was picked up many times. This sequence joins TRBV9 and TRBJ2-1, with 9 bases aligning to TRBD2. This CDR3 comprises 15 residues. Trimming took 5 bases from V and 5 from J; bases not matched to a gene: 8. Germline CDR1 and CDR2: SGDLS and YYNGEE. CDR3 DNA: TGTGCCAGCAGTGCTGCGACTAGCGGAGACAATGAGCAGTTCTTC. Translation: CASSAATSGDNEQFF. Based on the CDR3 plus reference TRBV9 and TRBJ2-1, the full variable domain is DSGVTQTPKHLITATGQRVTLRCSPRSGDLSVYWYQQSLDQGLQFLIQYYNGEERAKGNILERFSAQQFPDLHSELNLSSLELGDSALYFCASSAATSGDNEQFFGPGTRLTVL.

Many counts were recorded for this clonotype. This sequence joins TRBV5-1 and TRBJ2-7, with 9 bases lining up with TRBD2. Trimming cost V 0 bases and J 3 bases; bases outside gene matches: 7. The V gene's germline CDR1 is SGHRS and CDR2 YFSETQ. The CDR3 sequence is 16 residues long. DNA of the CDR3: TGCGCCAGCAGCTTGGCCCCGGGACTAGCTATCTACGAGCAGTACTTC. It is translated as CASSLAPGLAIYEQYF. Supplemented by reference TRBV5-1 and TRBJ2-7, the full variable domain reads KAGVTQTPRYLIKTRGQQVTLSCSPISGHRSVSWYQQTPGQGLQFLFEYFSETQRNKGNFPGRFSGRQFSNSRSEMNVSTLELGDSALYLCASSLAPGLAIYEQYFGPGTRLTVT.

The chain carries TRBV5-1 and TRBJ1-5, with D possibly matching TRBD1 (5 bases). V was cut by 0 bases and J by 2 bases, with 9 bases left in between. Germline V CDR1 and CDR2: SGHRS, YFSETQ. The CDR3 totals 15 residues. CDR3 in DNA: TGCGCCAGCAGCTTGGGGGACGACGGCAATCAGCCCCAGCATTTT. It specifies CASSLGDDGNQPQHF.

This clonotype was detected ten times or more. The chain carries TRBV5-1 and TRBJ1-3; no reliable D call. Trimming took off 2 bases at V and 1 base at J, with 7 bases between the two ends. CDR1 SGHRS and CDR2 YFSETQ come from the germline V gene. CDR3 size: 14 residues. This CDR3 is CASSFDPSGNTIYF. DNA for the CDR3: TGCGCCAGCAGCTTTGATCCATCTGGAAACACCATATATTTT.

This clonotype was detected many times. The chain recombines TRBV5-1 with TRBJ2-1; D gene unclear. CDR3 size: 11 residues. Germline CDR1 reads SGHRS; CDR2 reads YFSETQ. V lost 4 bases, J lost 5 bases, and 4 bases lay in between. The chain's CDR3 is CASSGDNEQFF. The CDR3 nucleotides are TGCGCCAGCAGCGGAGACAATGAGCAGTTCTTC.

There are many counts of this clonotype. This chain uses TRBV6-1 with TRBJ1-1; D is uncertain. V lost 0 bases and J lost 4, with 6 bases in between. This CDR3 comprises 13 residues. Per germline, CDR1 MNHNS and CDR2 SASEGT. The CDR3 loop reads CASSEAAATEAFF. CDR3 DNA: TGTGCCAGCAGTGAAGCGGCAGCCACTGAAGCTTTCTTT.

This clonotype was picked up many times. The chain recombines TRBV5-6 with TRBJ2-1; 7 bases align to TRBD2. Germline CDR1 and CDR2: SGHDT and YYEEEE. The CDR3 is 18 residues long. V lost 0 bases to trimming and J lost 6 bases; unmatched junction nucleotides: 15. The CDR3 nucleotides read TGTGCCAGCAGCTTGGCGTGGACTAGGATAAGATTGCGCAATGAGCAGTTCTTC. This sequence encodes CASSLAWTRIRLRNEQFF.